This passage covers 9 T cell receptor beta chains from one sample sequenced in a study of identical twins. MiXCR, applied by TCRdb to the 5' RACE reads, yields one record per CDR3 protein. The sample yields 570,000 or so distinct CDR3 sequences, around a tenth seen once. These same records also appear under a second study, on yellow fever vaccine responses in identical twins.

Sequencing was done on a sample of PBMCs. These receptors came from a woman younger than 30 in good health.

This rearrangement joins TRBV20-1 to TRBJ1-4; D gene ambiguous. V gave up 3 bases and J gave up 0 bases, with 8 bases separating them. This CDR3 has 14 amino acids. Germline V CDR1 and CDR2: DFQATT, SNEGSKA (reference sequence). The CDR3 reads CSASPRTTNEKLFF. The CDR3 coding sequence is TGCAGTGCTAGTCCCAGGACAACTAATGAAAAACTGTTTTTT.

This rearrangement joins TRBV7-6 to TRBJ2-1; D is undetermined. Germline lookup yields CDR1 SGHVS and CDR2 FNYEAQ. The V and J ends lost 3 bases and 1 base respectively, with 16 bases between them. The CDR3 covers 17 residues. The CDR3 region has the DNA TGTGCCAGCAGCTTTAGGTCTCCGGAGAGATCCTACAATGAGCAGTTCTTC. Protein product: CASSFRSPERSYNEQFF.

This clonotype was picked up a small number of times. One end of the junction varies from germline; a read error may be responsible. The J gene is TRBJ2-2, the V gene TRBV7-9; 9 bases map to TRBD1. CDR1 is SEHNR and CDR2 is FQNEAQ in the germline V gene (reference sequence). The CDR3 length is 17 residues. The CDR3 sequence is CASSLSPGQGNIGELFF. CDR3 sequence (DNA): TGTGCCAGCTCCCTTTCACCGGGACAGGGCAACATCGGGGAGCTGTTTTTT. Drawing the rest from reference TRBV7-9 and TRBJ2-2, the complete variable domain is DTGVSQNPRHKITKRGQNVTFRCDPISEHNRLYWYRQTLGQGPEFLTYFQNEAQLEKSRLLSDRFSAERPKGSFSTLEIQRTEQGDSAMYLCASSLSPGQGNIGELFFGEGSRLTVL.

V is TRBV14 and J is TRBJ1-1, with D maybe TRBD1 (6 bases). V lost 5 bases and J lost 1, with 17 bases in between. The CDR3 totals 16 residues. Per the germline V gene, CDR1 is SGHDN and CDR2 is FVKESK. The DNA for the CDR3 is TGTGCCAGCAGCTCCCCGGGGGCAGGACCGAACACTGAAGCTTTCTTT. Translation: CASSSPGAGPNTEAFF.

This clonotype was seen a handful of times. V is TRBV20-1 and J is TRBJ2-3; D possibly matches TRBD1 or TRBD2 (7 bases each). V was clipped by 5 bases and J by 0 bases, with 18 bases between them. This CDR3 is 16 amino acids long. Germline assignment: CDR1 DFQATT and CDR2 SNEGSKA (reference sequence). CDR3 sequence reads: CSAGGQGGVSTDTQYF. DNA for the CDR3: TGCAGTGCTGGGGGTCAGGGGGGGGTTAGCACAGATACGCAGTATTTT.

This clonotype was observed at least ten times. V and J are TRBV5-1 and TRBJ2-1, with 8 bases that match TRBD2. The CDR3 is 16 residues long. From germline, CDR1 is SGHRS and CDR2 YFSETQ. Unmatched junction bases numbered 3, after V lost 1 base and J lost 0 bases. CDR3 region: CASSLLAGGSYNEQFF. CDR3 sequence (DNA): TGCGCCAGCAGCTTGCTGGCGGGGGGCTCCTACAATGAGCAGTTCTTC.

At least ten counts were recorded for this clonotype. The J gene is TRBJ2-1, the V gene TRBV6-2 or TRBV6-3, with 10 positions matching TRBD2. Trimming removed 2 bases from V and 5 bases from J; junction bases left unmatched: 9. The CDR3 has 17 residues. Germline-derived CDR1 and CDR2 are MNHEY and SVGEGT. The CDR3 is CASSYAWLAGAHNEQFF. The CDR3 DNA reads as TGTGCCAGCAGTTACGCCTGGCTAGCGGGAGCACACAATGAGCAGTTCTTC.

This clonotype was counted at least ten times. The chain carries TRBV7-9 and TRBJ1-2; D uncertain. The CDR3 spans 14 residues. The V end was cut by 5 bases, the J end by 4 bases, with 14 bases between. CDR1 is SEHNR, CDR2 FQNEAQ, per germline (reference sequence). CDR3 in DNA: TGTGCCAGCAGCCCTGGGAGGGCGACCTATGGCTACACCTTC. As protein: CASSPGRATYGYTF.

The rearrangement joins TRBV24-1 to TRBJ2-3; 8 bases match TRBD1. CDR3 length: 15 residues. V lost 9 bases to trimming and J lost 0 bases; unmatched junction nucleotides: 7. Germline V lookup: CDR1 KGHDR, CDR2 SFDVKD. The DNA of the CDR3 is TGTGCCACCGGGAGACAGGGGAGTAGCACAGATACGCAGTATTTT. This translates into CATGRQGSSTDTQYF.